The clone carrying this T cell receptor beta chain came up a few times. The target antigen is unknown. This specimen comes from a study of cytomegalovirus exposure and HLA in healthy donors. 13 Jbeta primers and 60 Vbeta primers were used for the PCR. Clones were sequenced by immunoSEQ multiplex PCR, and TCRdb holds only the in-frame ones, with some missing. Of tens of thousands of clones listed, roughly 80% are singletons. Germline assignment: CDR1 GTSNPN and CDR2 SVGIG (reference sequence). V lost 0 bases, J lost 0 bases, and 5 bases lay in between. This CDR3 region has 14 residues. Study conclusions and caveats: Among the sequence variants, a highly shared cluster was likely an artifact of sequencing. Most CMV-associated TCR beta chains appeared HLA-restricted in a later analysis. CMV serostatus stood as the only immune exposure information on hand.

Material for sequencing was PBMCs. The chain has TRBV30 and TRBJ2-2; D unclear. This clonotype originated in a man in his forties in good health and CMV-seronegative. The CDR3: CAWSVASNTGELFF. CDR3 DNA: TGTGCCTGGAGTGTAGCCTCGAACACCGGGGAGCTGTTTTTT.